This is a list of T cell receptor beta chains from one sample in a study of CD8 T cells in Susac syndrome. TCRdb redid the calling of the immunoSEQ multiplex PCR reads with MiXCR, one entry per CDR3 protein. Here the sample spans 150,000 to 200,000 distinct CDR3 sequences, 75% to 95% being singletons. Sequencing was performed on CD4+ T cells from PBMCs. The receptors originated from a human donor with Susac syndrome. Both conserved end residues are part of each CDR3. Fields, in order: clone size, J gene, D gene, V gene, CDR3 protein, CDR3 DNA. The D gene is left open where the match is weak. Not every row has a clone size; where given, it reads once, few, many or a size class.

size: once; J: TRBJ2-5; D: NA; V: TRBV6-1; CDR3: CASNRDIPTIQYF; DNA: TGTGCCAGCAACCGGGACATTCCTACGATCCAGTACTTC
size: NA; J: TRBJ1-1; D: TRBD1; V: TRBV27; CDR3: CASSSEEGAVNTEAFF; DNA: TGTGCCAGCAGCTCAGAGGAGGGGGCCGTGAACACTGAAGCTTTCTTT
size: NA; J: TRBJ2-3; D: NA; V: TRBV10-3; CDR3: CATAHTDTQYF; DNA: TGTGCCACCGCCCACACAGATACGCAGTATTTT
size: NA; J: TRBJ1-1; D: TRBD1; V: TRBV18; CDR3: CASSPGDRGDGEAFF; DNA: TGTGCCAGCTCACCGGGGGACAGGGGGGATGGTGAAGCTTTCTTT
size: NA; J: TRBJ1-3; D: NA; V: TRBV5-5; CDR3: CASSPSRRLRNTIYF; DNA: TGTGCCAGCAGCCCCAGCCGCAGGCTACGAAACACCATATATTTT
size: NA; J: TRBJ1-4; D: NA; V: TRBV30; CDR3: CAGQRRSDEKLFF; DNA: TGTGCCGGGCAGCGGAGGAGTGATGAAAAACTGTTTTTT
size: NA; J: TRBJ2-7; D: TRBD2; V: TRBV20-1; CDR3: CSAIGLAGFSYEQYF; DNA: TGCAGTGCCATCGGACTAGCGGGATTCTCCTACGAGCAGTACTTC
size: NA; J: TRBJ1-5; D: NA; V: TRBV18; CDR3: CASSRGLDSNQPQHF; DNA: TGTGCCAGCTCAAGGGGGTTGGATAGCAATCAGCCCCAGCATTTT
size: NA; J: TRBJ2-5; D: TRBD1; V: TRBV5-1; CDR3: CASRLTGGETQYF; DNA: TGCGCCAGCAGATTGACAGGGGGCGAGACCCAGTACTTC
size: NA; J: TRBJ1-5; D: NA; V: TRBV19; CDR3: CASSSPPGTRNQPQHF; DNA: TGTGCCAGTAGCTCCCCCCCCGGGACCCGCAATCAGCCCCAGCATTTT
size: few; J: TRBJ1-1; D: TRBD1; V: TRBV10-1; CDR3: CASSVGQGNTEAFF; DNA: TGCGCCAGCAGTGTGGGACAGGGAAACACTGAAGCTTTCTTT
size: once; J: TRBJ2-2; D: NA; V: TRBV24-1; CDR3: CATSDPRGTGELFF; DNA: TGTGCCACCAGTGACCCGAGGGGAACCGGGGAGCTGTTTTTT
size: NA; J: TRBJ1-1; D: NA; V: TRBV3-1; CDR3: CASSQVAANTEAFF; DNA: TGTGCCAGCAGCCAAGTAGCCGCGAACACTGAAGCTTTCTTT
size: NA; J: TRBJ2-1; D: NA; V: TRBV11-3; CDR3: CASGIGGEGWNEQFF; DNA: TGTGCCAGCGGCATAGGGGGGGAGGGGTGGAATGAGCAGTTCTTC
size: NA; J: TRBJ1-2; D: TRBD1; V: TRBV30; CDR3: CAWSVPRQGAKGYTF; DNA: TGTGCCTGGAGTGTACCACGACAGGGGGCGAAGGGCTACACCTTC
size: NA; J: TRBJ2-1; D: TRBD2; V: TRBV5-4; CDR3: CASSPQRGSTYNEQFF; DNA: TGTGCCAGCAGCCCCCAGCGGGGTTCGACCTACAATGAGCAGTTCTTC
size: NA; J: TRBJ2-1; D: TRBD2; V: TRBV4-1; CDR3: CASSQDGRGAAIF; DNA: TGCGCCAGCAGCCAAGACGGGAGGGGGGCCGCAATCTTC
size: NA; J: TRBJ1-1; D: NA; V: TRBV6-1; CDR3: CAIQTETNTEAFF; DNA: TGTGCCATCCAGACAGAGACGAACACTGAAGCTTTCTTT
size: NA; J: TRBJ1-6; D: NA; V: TRBV30; CDR3: CAWSAPGALQLAYNSPLHF; DNA: TGTGCCTGGAGTGCCCCGGGGGCCCTACAATTGGCCTATAATTCACCCCTCCACTTT
size: NA; J: TRBJ1-2; D: NA; V: TRBV3-1; CDR3: CASSPLDRSHGYTF; DNA: TGTGCCAGCAGCCCCCTAGACAGAAGTCATGGCTACACCTTC
size: NA; J: TRBJ2-3; D: NA; V: TRBV18; CDR3: CASSPPNRGTDTQYF; DNA: TGTGCCAGCTCACCACCGAATCGGGGGACAGATACGCAGTATTTT
size: NA; J: TRBJ1-2; D: TRBD1; V: TRBV20-1; CDR3: CSARVDRDDYGYTF; DNA: TGCAGTGCTAGAGTTGACAGGGATGACTATGGCTACACCTTC
size: once; J: TRBJ2-4; D: TRBD1; V: TRBV30; CDR3: CAWEGTGVNIQYF; DNA: TGTGCCTGGGAGGGGACAGGGGTAAACATTCAGTACTTC
size: once; J: TRBJ1-1; D: TRBD1; V: TRBV12-3/TRBV12-4; CDR3: CASRFLTGETEAFF; DNA: TGTGCCAGCAGGTTTCTGACAGGGGAGACTGAAGCTTTCTTT
size: once; J: TRBJ2-5; D: NA; V: TRBV28; CDR3: CASSLLAQETQYF; DNA: TGTGCCAGCAGTTTATTGGCCCAAGAGACCCAGTACTTC
size: NA; J: TRBJ2-7; D: TRBD2; V: TRBV6-4; CDR3: CASSALAGGLYEQYF; DNA: TGTGCCAGCAGTGCCCTAGCGGGAGGACTATACGAGCAGTACTTC
size: few; J: TRBJ2-7; D: TRBD2; V: TRBV6-6; CDR3: CASSYSREAYEQYF; DNA: TGTGCCAGCAGTTACTCGCGGGAGGCCTACGAGCAGTACTTC
size: few; J: TRBJ2-3; D: NA; V: TRBV11-2; CDR3: CASSLMGRLTDTQYF; DNA: TGTGCCAGCAGCCTAATGGGCCGCCTCACAGATACGCAGTATTTT
size: NA; J: TRBJ2-1; D: TRBD1; V: TRBV15; CDR3: CATSRAQGQGGSYNEQFF; DNA: TGTGCCACCAGCAGAGCGCAGGGACAGGGGGGCTCCTACAATGAGCAGTTCTTC
size: NA; J: TRBJ2-7; D: TRBD2; V: TRBV5-6; CDR3: CARDTSGGGHEQYF; DNA: TGTGCCAGAGACACTAGCGGGGGAGGACACGAGCAGTACTTC
size: once; J: TRBJ2-3; D: TRBD2; V: TRBV13; CDR3: CASSLAWTSYPDTQYF; DNA: TGTGCCAGCAGCTTAGCTTGGACTAGCTACCCAGATACGCAGTATTTT
size: NA; J: TRBJ2-7; D: NA; V: TRBV5-1; CDR3: CASSSTRYEQYF; DNA: TGCGCCAGCAGCTCAACCCGCTACGAGCAGTACTTC
size: NA; J: TRBJ2-4; D: NA; V: TRBV23-1; CDR3: CASSQSIGQGKNIQYF; DNA: TGCGCCAGCAGTCAATCGATCGGGCAGGGCAAAAACATTCAGTACTTC
size: NA; J: TRBJ1-1; D: NA; V: TRBV7-3; CDR3: CASSAPGRAEAFF; DNA: TGTGCCAGCAGTGCCCCAGGGCGCGCTGAAGCTTTCTTT
size: NA; J: TRBJ2-1; D: NA; V: TRBV4-1; CDR3: CASSVLGSRYNEQFF; DNA: TGCGCCAGCAGCGTGTTGGGAAGCCGCTACAATGAGCAGTTCTTC